This T cell receptor beta chain was observed in a study of T cell changes during pregnancy in multiple sclerosis. This clone qualifies as medium-sized. Assay used: immunoSEQ multiplex PCR; TCRdb lists only in-frame clones, some missing. There are some 22,000 clones in the sample; roughly 86% occur only once, and about 1% lies in the top ten. In germline, CDR1 is SGHAT, CDR2 FQNNGV. Trimming removed 0 bases at V and 7 bases at J, with 15 bases between. This CDR3 comprises 15 residues. The chain recombines TRBV11-2 with TRBJ1-1, with a possible D match to TRBD1 (5 bases). The sequencing here drew on CD4+ T cells from peripheral blood mononuclear cells, taken in the second trimester of pregnancy. The TCR originated in a female donor in good health, enrolled as a control in a pregnancy study. CDR3 sequence: CASSLDAGSIREAFF. The CDR3 DNA sequence: TGTGCCAGCAGCTTAGATGCAGGGTCGATACGTGAAGCTTTCTTT.